These 19 T cell receptor beta chains were sequenced from one sample in a study of cytomegalovirus exposure and HLA in healthy donors. The PCR made use of 60 Vbeta and 13 Jbeta primers. Profiled with immunoSEQ multiplex PCR; TCRdb holds only in-frame clones, not every one. The sample carries some 150,000 clones, approximately 80% recorded once. Sequenced sample: PBMCs. These receptors came from a woman in her 50s in good health and CMV-seronegative.

In nucleotides, the CDR3 is TGTGCCAGCAGTTTATTCGGCAGGGCCATATCGCAAGAGACCCAGTACTTC. This codes for CASSLFGRAISQETQYF. The chain carries TRBV28 and TRBJ2-5; D may be TRBD1 (5 bases). Trimming shortened V by 1 base and J by 2 bases, and 17 bases separated the two germline ends. There are 17 residues in the CDR3. In germline, CDR1 is MDHEN, CDR2 SYDVKM.

The chain has TRBV7-2 and TRBJ1-1, with D unclear. There are 14 residues in the CDR3. Trimming removed 5 bases from V and 1 base from J, with 11 bases in between. Germline V CDR1 and CDR2: SGHTA, FQGNSA. The CDR3 is CASSTESGNTEAFF. The CDR3 DNA is TGTGCCAGCAGCACCGAATCAGGGAACACTGAAGCTTTCTTT.

The rearrangement joins TRBV19 to TRBJ2-2, with 9 bases matching TRBD1. Germline V gene sequence: CDR1 LNHDA, CDR2 SQIVND (reference sequence). V was pared by 5 bases and J by 6 bases, with 7 bases of the junction left unmatched. The CDR3 totals 15 residues. The chain's CDR3 is CASSVYRGRAGELFF. The DNA for the CDR3 is TGTGCCAGTAGTGTATACAGGGGGCGAGCCGGGGAGCTGTTTTTT.

The chain couples TRBV5-1 to TRBJ2-3; 13 positions match TRBD2. In germline, CDR1 is SGHRS, CDR2 YFSETQ. Trimming took 1 base from V and 3 from J; bases not matched to a gene: 2. The CDR3 sequence is 16 residues long. For the CDR3, the DNA is TGCGCCAGCAGCTTGAGACTAGCGGGAGGTACAGATACGCAGTATTTT. It yields the protein CASSLRLAGGTDTQYF.

V usage is TRBV6-5 and J usage is TRBJ1-2; a weak D match, TRBD1 (6 bases). Germline CDR1 is MNHEY and CDR2 is SVGAGI. The CDR3 length is 16 residues. Trimming took off 0 bases at V and 6 bases at J, with 17 bases between the two ends. CDR3 in DNA: TGTGCCAGCAGTTACTCGACTCCCGACAGGATCGATGGCTACACCTTC. Translating it yields CASSYSTPDRIDGYTF.

The chain couples TRBV7-9 to TRBJ1-2, with 7 bases fitting TRBD1. CDR1 SEHNR and CDR2 FQNEAQ come from the germline V gene (reference sequence). V lost 5 bases to trimming and J lost 0 bases; unmatched junction nucleotides: 12. CDR3 length: 17 amino acids. CDR3 sequence (DNA): TGTGCCAGCAGCCCAGATGACAGGGTAGAAGCTAACTATGGCTACACCTTC. Translated, it gives CASSPDDRVEANYGYTF.

This chain joins TRBV18 and TRBJ1-1; 7 nucleotides agree with TRBD1. Trimming cost V 1 base and J 3 bases; bases outside gene matches: 2. Germline V gene lookup returns CDR1 KGHSH and CDR2 LQKENI. There are 14 residues in the CDR3. The CDR3: CASSPQGADTEAFF. Here the CDR3 DNA reads TGTGCCAGCTCACCACAGGGGGCGGACACTGAAGCTTTCTTT.

The CDR3 DNA is TGTGCCAGCCCAGCCGGGACTAGCGAGTCTAGCACAGATACGCAGTATTTT. This translates into CASPAGTSESSTDTQYF. The genes are TRBV7-9 and TRBJ2-3; TRBD2 agrees at 10 bases. Germline CDR1 is SEHNR and CDR2 is FQNEAQ (reference sequence). Trimming at V came to 8 bases and at J to 0 bases, leaving 11 bases not matched to a gene. The CDR3 spans 17 residues.

This chain uses TRBV4-1 with TRBJ2-7, with D perhaps matching TRBD2 (6 bases). The CDR3 runs 16 residues. The germline CDR1 and CDR2 sequences are MGHRA and YSYEKL. Trimming removed 0 bases from V and 2 bases from J, with 14 bases in between. The CDR3 here is CASSQDERELAYEQYF. CDR3 DNA sequence: TGCGCCAGCAGCCAAGACGAACGGGAGTTGGCCTACGAGCAGTACTTC.

V and J are TRBV19 and TRBJ1-4; perhaps TRBD1 as D (5 bases). The CDR3 extends over 15 amino acids. Per germline, CDR1 LNHDA and CDR2 SQIVND (reference sequence). Trimming removed 6 bases at V and 0 bases at J, with 11 bases between. The chain's CDR3 is CASRGGETTNEKLFF. The CDR3 DNA reads TGTGCCAGTAGAGGAGGGGAGACAACTAATGAAAAACTGTTTTTT.

This rearrangement joins TRBV25-1 to TRBJ2-1; 7 nucleotides align to TRBD2. CDR1 and CDR2 from the germline V gene are MGHDK and SYGVNS. Trimming cost V 6 bases and J 7 bases; bases outside gene matches: 12. This CDR3 has 15 amino acids. For the CDR3, the DNA is TGTGCCAGCAGCCCCACTCTTTTAGCGGGTAATGAGCAGTTCTTC. This gives the protein CASSPTLLAGNEQFF. Drawing the rest from reference TRBV25-1 and TRBJ2-1, the complete variable domain is EADIYQTPRYLVIGTGKKITLECSQTMGHDKMYWYQQDPGMELHLIHYSYGVNSTEKGDLSSESTVSRIRTEHFPLTLESARPSHTSQYLCASSPTLLAGNEQFFGPGTRLTVL.

This clone has more than one count but fewer than ten. The V and J genes are TRBV25-1 and TRBJ1-1; TRBD1 agrees at 10 bases. CDR1 is MGHDK, CDR2 SYGVNS, per germline. The V and J ends lost 8 bases and 6 bases, in that order; junction bases with no gene match: 9. CDR3 size: 14 residues. CDR3 in amino acids: CASGRQGAGAEAFF. In DNA, the CDR3 is TGTGCCAGCGGCCGACAGGGGGCTGGGGCTGAAGCTTTCTTT. The whole variable domain, filled in from reference TRBV25-1 and TRBJ1-1, reads EADIYQTPRYLVIGTGKKITLECSQTMGHDKMYWYQQDPGMELHLIHYSYGVNSTEKGDLSSESTVSRIRTEHFPLTLESARPSHTSQYLCASGRQGAGAEAFFGQGTRLTVV.

The genes are TRBV7-8 and TRBJ2-7, with 9 bases matching TRBD1. V gave up 5 bases and J gave up 7 bases; unmatched junction bases: 18. This CDR3 is built from 17 residues. Germline V CDR1 and CDR2: SGHVS, FQNEAQ. CDR3 sequence: CASSLDSSGTGSEEQYF. CDR3 coding DNA: TGTGCCAGCAGCCTTGATTCTTCCGGGACAGGGTCAGAGGAGCAGTACTTC.

The V call is TRBV19, the J call TRBJ1-6; 8 bases are a match to TRBD1. The V gene end was trimmed by 5 bases and the J gene end by 7 bases; junction bases not matched to a gene: 7. Germline V gene sequence: CDR1 LNHDA, CDR2 SQIVND (reference sequence). There are 15 residues in the CDR3. CDR3 loop: CASSLDRVENSPLHF. In DNA, the CDR3 is TGTGCCAGTAGTTTGGACAGGGTCGAAAATTCACCCCTCCACTTT. The full variable domain, its missing parts supplied by reference TRBV19 and TRBJ1-6, is DGGITQSPKYLFRKEGQNVTLSCEQNLNHDAMYWYRQDPGQGLRLIYYSQIVNDFQKGDIAEGYSVSREKKESFPLTVTSAQKNPTAFYLCASSLDRVENSPLHFGNGTRLTVT.

There are a few counts of this clone. The chain combines TRBV6-4 with TRBJ2-1; 7 nucleotides agree with TRBD2. The CDR3 runs 13 residues. The trim removed 2 bases at V and 10 bases at J, leaving 5 bases unmatched. Germline values: CDR1 MRHNA, CDR2 SNTAGT. CDR3 nucleotides: TGTGCCAGCAGTGACCCGGAAGCGGGGGAGCAGTTCTTC. Encoded protein: CASSDPEAGEQFF.

The V gene is TRBV19, the J gene TRBJ2-1; D possibly corresponds to TRBD1 (6 bases). This CDR3 comprises 15 residues. In germline, CDR1 is LNHDA, CDR2 SQIVND (reference sequence). The V end was cut by 5 bases, the J end by 12 bases, with 23 bases between. The CDR3 spells CASSSGELGLMRQFF. The CDR3 nucleotides are TGTGCCAGTAGTTCAGGGGAGTTAGGGTTAATGCGGCAGTTCTTC.

V and J are TRBV28 and TRBJ2-5; TRBD1 matches 7 bases. TRBJ2-7 matches the DNA end more closely, so the J call is doubtful. The germline CDR1 and CDR2 sequences are MDHEN and SYDVKM. CDR3 size: 14 residues. This CDR3 is CASSLMRGPNEQYF. The CDR3 DNA reads TGTGCCAGCAGTTTAATGAGGGGGCCCAACGAGCAGTACTTC.

This clone was detected only a few times. The genes are TRBV18 and TRBJ2-7; TRBD2 aligns across 9 bases. The V and J ends lost 0 bases and 12 bases, in that order; junction bases with no gene match: 9. The length of the CDR3 is 14 residues. Germline loops: CDR1 KGHSH, CDR2 LQKENI. The CDR3 is CASSPPSSGTPLYF. The DNA of the CDR3 is TGTGCCAGCTCACCACCGTCTAGCGGGACCCCCCTGTACTTC. Full variable domain (rest looked up from reference TRBV18 and TRBJ2-7): NAGVMQNPRHLVRRRGQEARLRCSPMKGHSHVYWYRQLPEEGLKFMVYLQKENIIDESGMPKERFSAEFPKEGPSILRIQQVVRGDSAAYFCASSPPSSGTPLYFGPGTRLTVT.

This rearrangement joins TRBV11-2 to TRBJ1-1; 7 nucleotides match TRBD1. V lost 5 bases, J lost 0 bases, and 12 bases stayed unmatched. Germline V CDR1 and CDR2: SGHAT, FQNNGV. The CDR3 runs 17 residues. CDR3 sequence: CASSPREGTVMNTEAFF. CDR3 nucleotides: TGTGCCAGCAGCCCTAGAGAAGGGACAGTCATGAACACTGAAGCTTTCTTT.